What follows are 21 T cell receptor beta chains derived from one specimen sequenced in a study of OX40 agonist ivuxolimab in advanced cancers. Libraries were prepared by immunoSEQ multiplex PCR; TCRdb keeps only in-frame clonotypes and omits some of them. The sample has around 59,000 clones; roughly 86% are singletons. Sequencing used CD4+ or CD8+ T cells sorted from blood, obtained in a trial of the OX40 agonist ivuxolimab. The receptors derive from an adult with an advanced solid tumor such as melanoma, head and neck, liver or kidney cancer.

This clone has only one observation. The V and J genes are TRBV29-1 and TRBJ1-1; the D gene is possibly TRBD1 (6 bases). The CDR3 length is 12 residues. CDR1 is SQVTM, CDR2 ANQGSEA, per germline. Trimming took 7 bases from V and 1 from J, leaving 10 bases between them. CDR3 in amino acids: CSAGQANTEAFF. The CDR3 bases are TGCAGCGCGGGACAAGCGAACACTGAAGCTTTCTTT. The entire variable domain, with the rest obtained from reference TRBV29-1 and TRBJ1-1, is as follows: SAVISQKPSRDICQRGTSLTIQCQVDSQVTMMFWYRQQPGQSLTLIATANQGSEATYESGFVIDKFPISRPNLTFSTLTVSNMSPEDSSIYLCSAGQANTEAFFGQGTRLTVV.

The chain joins TRBV4-3 to TRBJ1-4, with TRBD1 identical over 7 bases. The germline V gene has CDR1 LGHNA and CDR2 YSLEER. Unmatched junction bases numbered 2, after V lost 0 bases and J lost 10 bases. This CDR3 comprises 13 residues. The CDR3 reads CASSQDYRGKLFF. The DNA of the CDR3 is TGCGCCAGCAGCCAAGATTACAGGGGAAAACTGTTTTTT.

The V gene is TRBV15, the J gene TRBJ1-4; TRBD1 might be the D (5 bases). V lost 0 bases and J lost 14, with 13 bases in between. The CDR3 totals 13 residues. CDR1 and CDR2 from the germline V gene are LNHNV and YYDKDF (reference sequence). CDR3 region: CATSRDVAGTLFF. The CDR3 DNA reads as TGTGCCACCAGCAGAGATGTTGCGGGGACCCTGTTTTTT.

The chain has TRBV18 and TRBJ2-5; D is uncertain. Trimming took off 6 bases at V and 4 bases at J, with 9 bases between the two ends. From germline, CDR1 is KGHSH and CDR2 LQKENI. This CDR3 is built from 12 residues. This CDR3 reads CASSPNRETQYF. DNA of the CDR3: TGTGCCAGCTCGCCAAACAGAGAGACCCAGTACTTC.

The CDR3 sequence: CASSLETSSYNEQFF. Written as DNA, the CDR3 is TGTGCCAGCAGCTTAGAGACCAGCTCCTACAATGAGCAGTTCTTC. The chain joins TRBV7-2 to TRBJ2-1; D ambiguous. This CDR3 has 15 amino acids. Germline V gene sequence: CDR1 SGHTA, CDR2 FQGNSA. The V gene lost 1 base and the J gene lost 0 bases, with 7 bases spanning the gap.

The sample holds one count of this clone. This CDR3 reads CSVSGRDTLAEAFF. The CDR3 DNA reads TGCAGCGTTTCCGGAAGGGACACGCTCGCTGAAGCTTTCTTT. The chain links TRBV29-1 to TRBJ1-1, with D possibly being TRBD1 (6 bases). V lost 5 bases to trimming and J lost 6 bases, with 19 bases between them. Germline-derived CDR1 and CDR2 are SQVTM and ANQGSEA. This CDR3 region has 14 residues.

The chain employs TRBV18 and TRBJ2-1; D is unclear. The CDR3 is 13 amino acids. V was clipped by 5 bases and J by 4 bases, with 9 bases between them. Germline V lookup: CDR1 KGHSH, CDR2 LQKENI. CDR3 DNA sequence: TGTGCCAGCTCATCAAATATATACAATGAGCAGTTCTTC. Translated, it gives CASSSNIYNEQFF.

V usage is TRBV6-4 and J usage is TRBJ1-4, with TRBD1 matching over 7 bases. CDR3 length: 13 residues. J lost 8 bases, V lost 5 bases, and 5 bases had no gene match. Germline V gene data show CDR1 as MRHNA and CDR2 as SNTAGT. In DNA, the CDR3 is TGTGCCAGCAGTAAAGAGACAGGGGAAAAACTGTTTTTT. This encodes CASSKETGEKLFF.

The CDR3 here is CASSLDTILNTEAFF. The CDR3 DNA reads TGCGCCAGCAGCTTAGACACTATCTTGAACACTGAAGCTTTCTTT. This rearrangement joins TRBV5-1 to TRBJ1-1; no definite D call. V was clipped by 2 bases and J by 0 bases, with 11 bases between them. There are 15 residues in the CDR3. Per germline, CDR1 SGHRS and CDR2 YFSETQ.

This chain joins TRBV10-1 and TRBJ2-5; 7 nucleotides line up with TRBD2. Germline values: CDR1 WNHNN, CDR2 SYGVQD (reference sequence). J lost 8 bases, V lost 3 bases, and 12 bases had no gene match. The CDR3 is made up of 15 amino acids. The CDR3 DNA sequence: TGCGCCAGCAGTGATGGTACAGCGGGACGCGGTACCCAGTACTTC. Translated, it gives CASSDGTAGRGTQYF.

The chain has TRBV9 and TRBJ2-1, with D maybe TRBD1 (5 bases). V lost 4 bases and J lost 4, with 15 bases in between. The V gene's germline CDR1 is SGDLS and CDR2 YYNGEE. This CDR3 is 15 amino acids long. The CDR3 sequence: CASSPEWGLYNEQFF. CDR3 nucleotide sequence: TGTGCCAGCAGCCCTGAGTGGGGCCTTTACAATGAGCAGTTCTTC.

J is TRBJ2-1 and V is TRBV6-1, with D unresolved. The CDR3 totals 12 residues. Per the germline V gene, CDR1 is MNHNS and CDR2 is SASEGT. Trimming took 3 bases from V and 7 from J, leaving 7 bases between them. This CDR3 reads CASSDPENEQFF. CDR3 DNA sequence: TGTGCCAGCAGTGACCCCGAGAATGAGCAGTTCTTC.

The V and J genes are TRBV4-3 and TRBJ2-5, with D perhaps matching TRBD1 (6 bases). The germline V and J ends were trimmed by 2 bases and 1 base, with 17 bases remaining between them. The CDR3 is 17 amino acids. Germline values: CDR1 LGHNA, CDR2 YSLEER. The DNA of the CDR3 is TGCGCCAGCAGCCAACAATTTAACCGGGACACCCAAGAGACCCAGTACTTC. The encoded protein is CASSQQFNRDTQETQYF.

This chain uses TRBV19 with TRBJ2-5, with a weak D call TRBD1 (5 bases). The CDR3 has 14 amino acids. Germline V CDR1 and CDR2: LNHDA, SQIVND (reference sequence). With 3 bases removed from V and 3 bases from J, the gap between germline ends came to 11 bases. The DNA for the CDR3 is TGTGCCAGTAGTATGTTGGGCAGGGAAGAGACCCAGTACTTC. Its protein product is CASSMLGREETQYF. The variable domain in full, with the rest retrieved from reference TRBV19 and TRBJ2-5, is DGGITQSPKYLFRKEGQNVTLSCEQNLNHDAMYWYRQDPGQGLRLIYYSQIVNDFQKGDIAEGYSVSREKKESFPLTVTSAQKNPTAFYLCASSMLGREETQYFGPGTRLLVL.

The genes are TRBV7-2 and TRBJ1-5; 7 positions match TRBD1. Germline CDR1 SGHTA, CDR2 FQGNSA. V gave up 5 bases and J gave up 1 base; unmatched junction bases: 5. The CDR3 is made up of 15 amino acids. This CDR3 reads CASSRTGRSNQPQHF. The CDR3 coding sequence is TGTGCCAGCAGCAGGACAGGTAGGAGCAATCAGCCCCAGCATTTT. The complete variable domain, with remaining parts taken from reference TRBV7-2 and TRBJ1-5, reads GAGVSQSPSNKVTEKGKDVELRCDPISGHTALYWYRQSLGQGLEFLIYFQGNSAPDKSGLPSDRFSAERTGGSVSTLTIQRTQQEDSAVYLCASSRTGRSNQPQHFGDGTRLSIL.

This chain links TRBV6-6 with TRBJ1-1, with D possibly TRBD1 on 5 matching bases. Trimming took off 1 base at V and 10 bases at J, with 13 bases between the two ends. Germline V gene lookup returns CDR1 MNHNY and CDR2 SVGAGI (reference sequence). CDR3 length: 13 residues. CDR3 sequence (DNA): TGTGCCAGCAGTTACTTACGAGGGGCCGGAGCTTTCTTT. Protein: CASSYLRGAGAFF.

This clone showed up just once. The chain couples TRBV5-1 to TRBJ2-7, with D perhaps assigned TRBD1 or TRBD2 (5 bases each). V lost 0 bases to trimming and J lost 3 bases, with 19 bases between them. CDR1 SGHRS and CDR2 YFSETQ come from the germline V gene. This CDR3 is 17 amino acids long. The CDR3 bases are TGCGCCAGCAGCTTGGCACTGAATTGGGACGCGGACTACGAGCAGTACTTC. Amino acid sequence: CASSLALNWDADYEQYF.

This sequence joins TRBV9 and TRBJ2-7; 14 nucleotides align to TRBD2. The CDR3 runs 17 residues. Germline assignment: CDR1 SGDLS and CDR2 YYNGEE. After removal of 1 base from V and 5 bases from J, the junction contained 8 bases not matched to a gene. The chain's CDR3 is CASSVLGGTSGSNEQYF. CDR3 coding DNA: TGTGCCAGCAGCGTATTAGGGGGGACTAGCGGGAGCAACGAGCAGTACTTC.

This sequence joins TRBV6-6 and TRBJ2-1, with D possibly TRBD2 on 5 matching bases. CDR3 length equals 12 residues. The germline V gene has CDR1 MNHNY and CDR2 SVGAGI (reference sequence). V lost 11 bases, J lost 5 bases, and 13 bases lay in between. For the CDR3, the DNA is TGTGCCGGACTCGGGGTCAACAATGAGCAGTTCTTC. Translating it yields CAGLGVNNEQFF.

The chain combines TRBV7-9 with TRBJ1-2, with D unresolved. This CDR3 has 13 residues. The germline V gene encodes CDR1 SEHNR and CDR2 FQNEAQ (reference sequence). The germline V and J ends were trimmed by 2 bases and 1 base, with 5 bases remaining between them. The CDR3 coding sequence is TGTGCCAGCAGCTTAATGGATAACTATGGCTACACCTTC. Its protein is CASSLMDNYGYTF.

The chain links TRBV2 to TRBJ1-4; D is ambiguous. V lost 1 base, J lost 8 bases, and 5 bases lay in between. Germline V CDR1 and CDR2: SNHLY, FYNNEI. The CDR3 spans 12 residues. CDR3 DNA: TGTGCCAGCAGTGAAGGAGGCGAAAAACTGTTTTTT. This codes for CASSEGGEKLFF.